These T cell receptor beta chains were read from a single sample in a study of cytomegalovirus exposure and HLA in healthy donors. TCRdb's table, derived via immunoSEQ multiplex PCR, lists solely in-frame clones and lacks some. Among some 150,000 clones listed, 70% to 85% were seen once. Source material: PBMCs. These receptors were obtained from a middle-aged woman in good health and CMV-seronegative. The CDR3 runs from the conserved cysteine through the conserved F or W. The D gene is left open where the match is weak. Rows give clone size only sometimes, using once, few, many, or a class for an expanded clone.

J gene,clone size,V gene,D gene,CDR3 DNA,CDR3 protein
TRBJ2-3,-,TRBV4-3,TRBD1,TGCGCCAGCAGCCACCGGGACAGGGCGACAGATACGCAGTATTTT,CASSHRDRATDTQYF
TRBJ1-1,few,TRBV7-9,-,TGTGCCAGCCGACAGTGGAACACTGAAGCTTTCTTT,CASRQWNTEAFF
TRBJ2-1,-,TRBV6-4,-,TGTGCCAGCAGTGTCGGTCAGGGTTGGGTACGGGAGCAGTTCTTC,CASSVGQGWVREQFF
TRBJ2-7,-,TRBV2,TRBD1,TGTGCCAGCAATCGGGACAGTTCCTACGAGCAGTACTTC,CASNRDSSYEQYF
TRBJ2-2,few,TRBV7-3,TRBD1,TGTGCCAGCAGCTCCTACAGGGGGCAGTCCGGGGAGCTGTTTTTT,CASSSYRGQSGELFF
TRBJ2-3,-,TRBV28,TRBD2,TGTGCCAGCAGTTCACCCTATGTTAGGACTAGCGGCCGCACAGATACGCAGTATTTT,CASSSPYVRTSGRTDTQYF
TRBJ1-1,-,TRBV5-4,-,TGTGCCAGCAGCTCCCCGGGTCTGCCTGAAGCTTTCTTT,CASSSPGLPEAFF
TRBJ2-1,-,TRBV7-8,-,TGTGCCAGCAGCCAGAGTCGACTTGTCTCCTACAATGAGCAGTTCTTC,CASSQSRLVSYNEQFF
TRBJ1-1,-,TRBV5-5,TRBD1,TGTGCCAGCAGCTTGGCTAGTCGGACAGGGGGCGCGTACACTGAAGCTTTCTTT,CASSLASRTGGAYTEAFF
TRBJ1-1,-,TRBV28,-,TGTGCCAGCCCCTTTAGGGGTGAAGCTTTCTTT,CASPFRGEAFF
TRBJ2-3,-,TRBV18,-,TGTGCCACCAGGTACACCTACGGCACAGATACGCAGTATTTT,CATRYTYGTDTQYF
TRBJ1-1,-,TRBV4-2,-,TGTGCCAGCAGCCCTACCTTCGGGATCGCTGAAGCTTTCTTT,CASSPTFGIAEAFF
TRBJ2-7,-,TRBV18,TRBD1,TGTGCCAGCTCTCAAACGGGACAGAGCTCCTACGAGCAGTACTTC,CASSQTGQSSYEQYF
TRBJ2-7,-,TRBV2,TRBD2,TGTGCCAGCGTAGCGGGAGGTTACGAGCAGTACTTC,CASVAGGYEQYF
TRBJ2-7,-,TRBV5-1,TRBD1,TGCGCCAGCAGCCCCGACAGGGGGCGATACGAGCAGTACTTC,CASSPDRGRYEQYF
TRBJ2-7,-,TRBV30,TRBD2,TGTGCCTGGACCCGAGCGGGAGGGCCTATCTACGAGCAGTACTTC,CAWTRAGGPIYEQYF
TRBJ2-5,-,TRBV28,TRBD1,TGTGCCAGCAGACTCGGACAGGGGTTGGCTCCGGAGACCCAGTACTTC,CASRLGQGLAPETQYF
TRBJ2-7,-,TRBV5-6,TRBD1,TGTGCCAGCAGCTTACAGGGGGGCTCCTACGAGCAGTACTTC,CASSLQGGSYEQYF
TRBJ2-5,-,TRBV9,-,TGTGCCAGCAGCCGTGGGGAGGTAGTGCCGCAAGAGACCCAGTACTTC,CASSRGEVVPQETQYF
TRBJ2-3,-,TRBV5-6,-,TGTGCCAGCAGCTTGAGGACAGGCACAGATACGCAGTATTTT,CASSLRTGTDTQYF
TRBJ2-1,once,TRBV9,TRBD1,TGTGCCAGCAGCCCGGGACAGGGAGCCTACAATGAGCAGTTCTTC,CASSPGQGAYNEQFF
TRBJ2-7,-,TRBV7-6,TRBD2,TGTGCCAGCAGCTTAGCGGGTCGGGGACTAGCGGGAGCCGGCTACGAGCAGTACTTC,CASSLAGRGLAGAGYEQYF
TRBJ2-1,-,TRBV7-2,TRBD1,TGTGCCAGCCCGAAGACAGGGGTTTTGGGGAATGAGCAGTTCTTC,CASPKTGVLGNEQFF
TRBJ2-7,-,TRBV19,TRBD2,TGTGCCAGTAGGTGGACTAGCGGTCCCTACGAGCAGTACTTC,CASRWTSGPYEQYF
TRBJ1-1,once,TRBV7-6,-,TGTGCCAGCAGCTTAGTAATGGGGGGCACTGAAGCTTTCTTT,CASSLVMGGTEAFF
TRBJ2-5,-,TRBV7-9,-,TGTGCCAGCAGCTTATTATTAGGGAGTCGAGAGACCCAGTACTTC,CASSLLLGSRETQYF
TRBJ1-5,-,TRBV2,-,TGTGCCAGCAGTGATGGGGGGTTAAGCAATCAGCCCCAGCATTTT,CASSDGGLSNQPQHF
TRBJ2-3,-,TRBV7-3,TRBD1,TGTGCCAGCAGCCTTACGGACAGGGTTAGTTCAGATACGCAGTATTTT,CASSLTDRVSSDTQYF
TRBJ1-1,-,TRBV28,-,TGTGCCAGCAGTTTCGACGGGAGGGTCACTGAAGCTTTCTTT,CASSFDGRVTEAFF
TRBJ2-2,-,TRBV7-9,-,TGTGCCAGCAGCCCGGACACATTGAACACCGGGGAGCTGTTTTTT,CASSPDTLNTGELFF
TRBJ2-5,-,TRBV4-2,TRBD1,TGTGCCAGCAGCCAACTTACGGGACAGGGGCAAGAGACCCAGTACTTC,CASSQLTGQGQETQYF
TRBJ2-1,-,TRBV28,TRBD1,TGTGCCAGCAGTTTCGGGACAGTTGATGAGCAGTTCTTC,CASSFGTVDEQFF
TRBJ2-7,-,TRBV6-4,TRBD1,TGTGCCAGCAGTTTATCCGGGACAGGACCCTACGAGCAGTACTTC,CASSLSGTGPYEQYF
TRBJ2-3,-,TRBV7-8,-,TGTGCCAGCAGCGGCGGTTGGGAGACCCCCACAGATACGCAGTATTTT,CASSGGWETPTDTQYF
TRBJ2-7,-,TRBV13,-,TGTGCCAGCAGCTTAGGGGGCAGGGCGCTCTCCTACGAGCAGTACTTC,CASSLGGRALSYEQYF
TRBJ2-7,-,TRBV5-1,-,TGCGCCAGCAGCTTGACGCCGAGTGACTCCTACGAGCAGTACTTC,CASSLTPSDSYEQYF
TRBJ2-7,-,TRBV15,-,TGTGCCACCAGCAGAGAATTGGGGCCCCACGAGCAGTACTTC,CATSRELGPHEQYF
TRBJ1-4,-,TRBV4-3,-,TGCGCCAGCAGCCAAGGGGTTTCGGCAGGGGCTGAAAAACTGTTTTTT,CASSQGVSAGAEKLFF
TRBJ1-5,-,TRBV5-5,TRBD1,TGTGCCAGCAGCTGGACCCGGGGACAGGGCAATCAGCCCCAGCATTTT,CASSWTRGQGNQPQHF
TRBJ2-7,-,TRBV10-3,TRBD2,TGTGCCATCAGTGAGGGTGTAGCGGGCTACGAGCAGTACTTC,CAISEGVAGYEQYF
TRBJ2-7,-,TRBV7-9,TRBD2,TGTGCCAGCAGCTTATCGGCTAGCGGGTCCTACGAGCAGTACTTC,CASSLSASGSYEQYF
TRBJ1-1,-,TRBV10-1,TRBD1,TGCGCCAGCAGTGAGTCGGGACAGTTACCTGAAGCTTTCTTT,CASSESGQLPEAFF